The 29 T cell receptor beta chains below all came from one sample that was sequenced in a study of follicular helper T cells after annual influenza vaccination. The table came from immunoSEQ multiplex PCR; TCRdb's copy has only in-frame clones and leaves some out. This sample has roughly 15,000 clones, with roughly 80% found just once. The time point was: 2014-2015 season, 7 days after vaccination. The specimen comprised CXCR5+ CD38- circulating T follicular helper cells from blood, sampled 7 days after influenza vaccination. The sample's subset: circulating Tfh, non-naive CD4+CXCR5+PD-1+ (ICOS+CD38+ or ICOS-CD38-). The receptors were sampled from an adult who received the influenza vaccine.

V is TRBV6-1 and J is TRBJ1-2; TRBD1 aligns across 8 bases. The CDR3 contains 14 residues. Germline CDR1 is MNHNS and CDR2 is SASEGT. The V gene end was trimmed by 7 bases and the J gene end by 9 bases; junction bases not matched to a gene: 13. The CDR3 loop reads CASILDRGESRYTF. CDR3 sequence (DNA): TGTGCCAGCATCCTTGACAGGGGAGAAAGTCGCTACACCTTC.

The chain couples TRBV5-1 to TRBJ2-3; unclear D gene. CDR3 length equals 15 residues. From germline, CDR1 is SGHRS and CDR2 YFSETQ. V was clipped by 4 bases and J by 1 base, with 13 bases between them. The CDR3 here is CASSETVLGTDTQYF. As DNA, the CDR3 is TGCGCCAGCAGCGAGACTGTTCTTGGCACAGATACGCAGTATTTT.

CDR3 bases: TGTGCCAGCAGCTTAGCACGCCGGACACTCCACTTT. Amino acids: CASSLARRTLHF. The chain recombines TRBV7-2 with TRBJ1-6; possibly TRBD1 for D (5 bases). Germline V gives CDR1 SGHTA, CDR2 FQGNSA. V dropped 0 bases and J dropped 16 bases, with 10 bases sitting between them. The CDR3 extends over 12 amino acids.

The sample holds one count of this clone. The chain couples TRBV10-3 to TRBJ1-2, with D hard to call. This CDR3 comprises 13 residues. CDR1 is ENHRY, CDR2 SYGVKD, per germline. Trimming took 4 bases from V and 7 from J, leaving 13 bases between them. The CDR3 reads CAISGEVGSGYTF. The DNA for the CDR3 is TGTGCCATCAGTGGGGAGGTCGGGAGTGGCTACACCTTC.

For the CDR3, the DNA is TGCGCCAGCAGCTTATCCGGGACAGGGGAGTCCTACGAGCAGTACTTC. Its protein product is CASSLSGTGESYEQYF. J is TRBJ2-7 and V is TRBV5-1; 10 bases align to TRBD1. J was trimmed by 1 base and V by 2 bases; bases with no gene match: 6. The CDR3 has 16 amino acids. The germline CDR1 and CDR2 sequences are SGHRS and YFSETQ.

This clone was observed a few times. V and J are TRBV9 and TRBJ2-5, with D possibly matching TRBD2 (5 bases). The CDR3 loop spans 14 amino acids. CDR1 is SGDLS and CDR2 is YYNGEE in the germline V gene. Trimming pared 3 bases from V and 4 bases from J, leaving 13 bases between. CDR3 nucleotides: TGTGCCAGCAGCGATCTAGCTTCGGGAGAGACCCAGTACTTC. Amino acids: CASSDLASGETQYF.

Here the CDR3 reads CASSPTGVWTQYF. The CDR3 bases are TGTGCCAGTAGCCCCACGGGGGTCTGGACCCAGTACTTC. The chain uses TRBV19 and TRBJ2-5, with D perhaps matching TRBD2 (6 bases). The CDR3 runs to 13 residues. Germline assignment: CDR1 LNHDA and CDR2 SQIVND (reference sequence). The V and J ends lost 6 bases and 7 bases respectively, with 15 bases between them.

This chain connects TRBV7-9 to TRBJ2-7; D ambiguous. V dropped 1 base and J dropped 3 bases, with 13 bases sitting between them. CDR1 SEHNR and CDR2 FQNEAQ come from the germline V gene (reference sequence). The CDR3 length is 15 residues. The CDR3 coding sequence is TGTGCCAGCAGCTTAGGAAGTCGACTTGTCTACGAGCAGTACTTC. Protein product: CASSLGSRLVYEQYF. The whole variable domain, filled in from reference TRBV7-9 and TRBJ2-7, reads DTGVSQNPRHKITKRGQNVTFRCDPISEHNRLYWYRQTLGQGPEFLTYFQNEAQLEKSRLLSDRFSAERPKGSFSTLEIQRTEQGDSAMYLCASSLGSRLVYEQYFGPGTRLTVT.

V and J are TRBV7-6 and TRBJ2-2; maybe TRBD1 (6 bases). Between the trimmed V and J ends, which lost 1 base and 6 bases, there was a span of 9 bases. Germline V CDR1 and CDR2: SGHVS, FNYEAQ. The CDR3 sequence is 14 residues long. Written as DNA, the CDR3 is TGTGCCAGCAGCTTAGGCTACAGGGCCGGGGAGCTGTTTTTT. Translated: CASSLGYRAGELFF.

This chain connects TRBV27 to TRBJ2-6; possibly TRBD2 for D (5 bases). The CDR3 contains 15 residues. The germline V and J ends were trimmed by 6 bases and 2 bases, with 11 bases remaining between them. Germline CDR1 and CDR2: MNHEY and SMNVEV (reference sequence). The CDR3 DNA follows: TGTGCCAGCAGGGATGTTAGCGCTGGGGCCAACGTCCTGACTTTC. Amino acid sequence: CASRDVSAGANVLTF.

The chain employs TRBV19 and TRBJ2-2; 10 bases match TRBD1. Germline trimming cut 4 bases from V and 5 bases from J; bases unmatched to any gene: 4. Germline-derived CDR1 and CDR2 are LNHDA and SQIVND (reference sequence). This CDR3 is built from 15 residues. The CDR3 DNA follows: TGTGCCAGTAGTAATTGGGGACAGGGGACCGGGGAGCTGTTTTTT. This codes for CASSNWGQGTGELFF.

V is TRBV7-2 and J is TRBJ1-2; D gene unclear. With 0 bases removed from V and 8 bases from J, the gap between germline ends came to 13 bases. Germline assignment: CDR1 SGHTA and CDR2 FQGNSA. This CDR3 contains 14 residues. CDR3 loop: CASSLALRVEGYTF. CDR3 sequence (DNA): TGTGCCAGCAGCTTAGCGCTCCGGGTGGAGGGCTACACCTTC.

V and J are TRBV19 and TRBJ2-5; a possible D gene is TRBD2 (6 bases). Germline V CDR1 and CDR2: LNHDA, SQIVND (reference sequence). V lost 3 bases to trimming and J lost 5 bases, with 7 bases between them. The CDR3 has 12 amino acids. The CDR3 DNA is TGTGCCAGTAGTATCGGAGGGGAGACCCAGTACTTC. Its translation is CASSIGGETQYF.

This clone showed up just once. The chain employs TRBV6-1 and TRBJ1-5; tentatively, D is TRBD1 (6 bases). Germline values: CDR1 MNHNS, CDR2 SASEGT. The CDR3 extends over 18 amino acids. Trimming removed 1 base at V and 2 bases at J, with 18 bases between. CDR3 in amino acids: CASSEVGGQGLRNQPQHF. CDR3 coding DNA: TGTGCCAGCAGTGAAGTCGGGGGGCAGGGACTACGCAATCAGCCCCAGCATTTT.

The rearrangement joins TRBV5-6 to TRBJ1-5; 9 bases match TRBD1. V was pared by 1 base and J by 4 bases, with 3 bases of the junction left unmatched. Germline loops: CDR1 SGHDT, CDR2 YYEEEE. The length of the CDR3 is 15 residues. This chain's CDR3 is CASSLNRGPNQPQHF. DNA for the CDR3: TGTGCCAGCAGCTTGAACAGGGGGCCTAATCAGCCCCAGCATTTT.

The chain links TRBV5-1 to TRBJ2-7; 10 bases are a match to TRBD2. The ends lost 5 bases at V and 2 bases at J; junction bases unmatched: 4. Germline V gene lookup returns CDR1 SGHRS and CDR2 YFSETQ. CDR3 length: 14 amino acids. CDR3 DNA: TGCGCCAGCAGGGCTAGCGGGGGACCCTACGAGCAGTACTTC. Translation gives CASRASGGPYEQYF.

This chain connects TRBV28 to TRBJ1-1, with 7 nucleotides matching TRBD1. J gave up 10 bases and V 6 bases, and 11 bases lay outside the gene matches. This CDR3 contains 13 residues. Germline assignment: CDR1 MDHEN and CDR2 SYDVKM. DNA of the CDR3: TGTGCCAGCAGGACGACAGGGTGGGTTGGAGCTTTCTTT. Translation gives CASRTTGWVGAFF. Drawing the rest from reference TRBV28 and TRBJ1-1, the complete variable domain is DVKVTQSSRYLVKRTGEKVFLECVQDMDHENMFWYRQDPGLGLRLIYFSYDVKMKEKGDIPEGYSVSREKKERFSLILESASTNQTSMYLCASRTTGWVGAFFGQGTRLTVV.

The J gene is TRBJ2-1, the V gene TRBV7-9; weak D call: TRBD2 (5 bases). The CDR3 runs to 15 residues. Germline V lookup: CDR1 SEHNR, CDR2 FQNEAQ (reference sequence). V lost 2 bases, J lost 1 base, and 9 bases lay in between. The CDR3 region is CASSLYAGSYNEQFF. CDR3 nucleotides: TGTGCCAGCAGCTTATACGCGGGTTCCTACAATGAGCAGTTCTTC.

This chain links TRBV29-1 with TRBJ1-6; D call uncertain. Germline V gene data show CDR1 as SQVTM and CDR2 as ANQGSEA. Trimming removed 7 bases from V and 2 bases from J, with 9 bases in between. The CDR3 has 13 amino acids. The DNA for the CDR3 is TGCAGCGCGAAAGACACCTATAATTCACCCCTCCACTTT. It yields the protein CSAKDTYNSPLHF.

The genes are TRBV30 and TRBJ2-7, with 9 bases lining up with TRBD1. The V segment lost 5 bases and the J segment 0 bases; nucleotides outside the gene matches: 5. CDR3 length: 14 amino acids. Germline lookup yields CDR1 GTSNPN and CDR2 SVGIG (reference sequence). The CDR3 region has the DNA TGTGCCTGGTTTGAGGACAGGGGCTCCTACGAGCAGTACTTC. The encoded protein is CAWFEDRGSYEQYF. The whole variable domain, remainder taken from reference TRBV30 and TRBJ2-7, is SQTIHQWPATLVQPVGSPLSLECTVEGTSNPNLYWYRQAAGRGLQLLFYSVGIGQISSEVPQNLSASRPQDRQFILSSKKLLLSDSGFYLCAWFEDRGSYEQYFGPGTRLTVT.

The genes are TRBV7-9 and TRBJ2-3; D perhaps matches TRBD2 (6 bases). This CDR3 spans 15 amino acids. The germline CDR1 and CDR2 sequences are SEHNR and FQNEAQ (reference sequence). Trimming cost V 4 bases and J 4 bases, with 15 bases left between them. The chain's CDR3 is CASSSTAGYSDTQYF. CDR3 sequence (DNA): TGTGCCAGCAGCTCAACTGCGGGATATTCAGATACGCAGTATTTT.

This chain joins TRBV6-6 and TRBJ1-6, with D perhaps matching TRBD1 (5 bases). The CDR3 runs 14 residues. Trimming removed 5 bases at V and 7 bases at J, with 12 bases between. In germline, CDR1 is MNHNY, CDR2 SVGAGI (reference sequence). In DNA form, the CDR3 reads TGTGCCAGCAGTCGGGACTTCTCAAATTCACCCCTCCACTTT. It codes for CASSRDFSNSPLHF.

The CDR3 nucleotides read TGCGCCAGCAGCTTGATAGCGGGCTCGTACAATGAGCAGTTCTTC. As protein: CASSLIAGSYNEQFF. This chain connects TRBV5-1 to TRBJ2-1; 7 bases map to TRBD2. Germline V lookup: CDR1 SGHRS, CDR2 YFSETQ. After removal of 1 base from V and 4 bases from J, the junction contained 5 bases not matched to a gene. The CDR3 has 15 residues.

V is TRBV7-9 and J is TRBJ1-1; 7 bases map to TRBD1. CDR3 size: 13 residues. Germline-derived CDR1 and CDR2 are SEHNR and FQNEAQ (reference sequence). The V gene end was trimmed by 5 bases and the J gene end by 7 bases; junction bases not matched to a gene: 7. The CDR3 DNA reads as TGTGCCAGCAGCCGAGGGACAGACATTGAAGCTTTCTTT. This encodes CASSRGTDIEAFF.

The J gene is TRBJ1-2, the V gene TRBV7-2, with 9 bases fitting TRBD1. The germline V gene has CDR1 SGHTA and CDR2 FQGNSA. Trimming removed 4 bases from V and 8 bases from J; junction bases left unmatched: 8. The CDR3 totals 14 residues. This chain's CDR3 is CASSSGQGLKGYTF. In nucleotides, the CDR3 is TGTGCCAGCAGCTCCGGACAGGGGTTAAAAGGCTACACCTTC.

The CDR3 nucleotides read TGTGCCAGCAGCTTATCGTTTAGCACAGATACGCAGTATTTT. This encodes CASSLSFSTDTQYF. The J gene is TRBJ2-3, the V gene TRBV7-9; no reliable D call. V was clipped by 2 bases and J by 0 bases, with 6 bases between them. From germline, CDR1 is SEHNR and CDR2 FQNEAQ (reference sequence). This CDR3 contains 14 residues.

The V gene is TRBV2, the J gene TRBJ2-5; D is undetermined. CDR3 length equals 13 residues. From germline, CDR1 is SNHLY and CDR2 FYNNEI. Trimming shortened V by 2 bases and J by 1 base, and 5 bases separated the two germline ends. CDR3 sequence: CASSEIVQETQYF. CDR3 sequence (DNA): TGTGCCAGCAGTGAAATCGTCCAAGAGACCCAGTACTTC.

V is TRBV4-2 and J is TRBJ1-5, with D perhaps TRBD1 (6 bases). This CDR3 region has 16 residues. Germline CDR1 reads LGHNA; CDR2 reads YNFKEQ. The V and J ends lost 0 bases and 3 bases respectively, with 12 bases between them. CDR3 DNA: TGTGCCAGCAGCCAAGAGACAGGCTCAACCAATCAGCCCCAGCATTTT. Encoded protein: CASSQETGSTNQPQHF.

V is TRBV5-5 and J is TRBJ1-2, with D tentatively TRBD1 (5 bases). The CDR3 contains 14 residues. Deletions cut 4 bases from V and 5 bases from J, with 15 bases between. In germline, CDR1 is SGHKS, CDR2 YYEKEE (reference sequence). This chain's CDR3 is CASSPGLGNYGYTF. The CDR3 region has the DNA TGTGCCAGCAGCCCGGGACTCGGAAATTATGGCTACACCTTC.